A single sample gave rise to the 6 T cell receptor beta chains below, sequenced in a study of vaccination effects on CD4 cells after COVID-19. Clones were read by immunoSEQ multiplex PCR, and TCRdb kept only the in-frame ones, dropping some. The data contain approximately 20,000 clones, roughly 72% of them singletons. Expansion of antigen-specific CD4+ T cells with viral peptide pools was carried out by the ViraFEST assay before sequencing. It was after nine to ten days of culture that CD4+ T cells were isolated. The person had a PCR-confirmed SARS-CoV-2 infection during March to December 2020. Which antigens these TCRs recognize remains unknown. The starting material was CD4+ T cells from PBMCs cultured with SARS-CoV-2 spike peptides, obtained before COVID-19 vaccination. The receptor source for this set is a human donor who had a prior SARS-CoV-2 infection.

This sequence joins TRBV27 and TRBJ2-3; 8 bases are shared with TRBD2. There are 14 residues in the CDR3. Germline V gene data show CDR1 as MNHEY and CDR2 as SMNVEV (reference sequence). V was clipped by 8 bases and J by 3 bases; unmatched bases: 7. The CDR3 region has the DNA TGTGCCAGCGGCAGAGCGGGGGATACAGATACGCAGTATTTT. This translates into CASGRAGDTDTQYF.

CDR3 nucleotides: TGTGCCAGTAGTAGGGGGTATCCCTACAATGAGCAGTTCTTC. The encoded protein is CASSRGYPYNEQFF. This chain joins TRBV19 and TRBJ2-1; TRBD1 or TRBD2 may be the D gene (5 bases each). The CDR3 extends over 14 amino acids. With 4 bases removed from V and 2 bases from J, the gap between germline ends came to 9 bases. Germline CDR1 LNHDA, CDR2 SQIVND (reference sequence).

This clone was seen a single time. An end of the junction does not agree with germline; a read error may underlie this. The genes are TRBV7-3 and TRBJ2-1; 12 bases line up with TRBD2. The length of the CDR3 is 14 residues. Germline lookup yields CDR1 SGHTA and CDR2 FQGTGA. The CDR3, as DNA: TGTGCCAGCAGCTTAACGGTAGGACTAGCGGGAATAATCTTC. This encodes CASSLTVGLAGIIF.

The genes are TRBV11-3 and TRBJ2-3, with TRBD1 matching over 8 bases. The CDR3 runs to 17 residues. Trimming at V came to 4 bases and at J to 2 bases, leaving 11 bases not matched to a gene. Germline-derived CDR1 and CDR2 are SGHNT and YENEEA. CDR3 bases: TGTGCCAGCAGCTCTGGGACAGGCTTCGAGGTCACAGATACGCAGTATTTT. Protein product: CASSSGTGFEVTDTQYF. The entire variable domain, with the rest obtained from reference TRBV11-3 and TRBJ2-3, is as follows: EAGVVQSPRYKIIEKKQPVAFWCNPISGHNTLYWYLQNLGQGPELLIRYENEEAVDDSQLPKDRFSAERLKGVDSTLKIQPAELGDSAVYLCASSSGTGFEVTDTQYFGPGTRLTVL.

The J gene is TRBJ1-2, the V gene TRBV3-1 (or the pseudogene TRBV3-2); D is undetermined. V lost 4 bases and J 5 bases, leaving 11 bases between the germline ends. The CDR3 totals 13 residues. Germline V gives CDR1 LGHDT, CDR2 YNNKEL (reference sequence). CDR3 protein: CASSLTPAYGYTF. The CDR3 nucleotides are TGTGCCAGCAGCCTAACTCCAGCTTATGGCTACACCTTC.

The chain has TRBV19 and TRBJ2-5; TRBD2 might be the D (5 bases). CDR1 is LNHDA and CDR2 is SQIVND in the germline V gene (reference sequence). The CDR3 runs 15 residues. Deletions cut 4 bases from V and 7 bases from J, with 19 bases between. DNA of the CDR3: TGTGCCAGTAGTACTCGGACTCTCCGGTGGGCGACCCAGTACTTC. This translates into CASSTRTLRWATQYF.